This T cell receptor beta chain was identified in a study of blood T cells in healthy people across ages. General study findings and limits: When set beside aged donors, long-lived donors presented more naive CD4+ cells and higher diversity.

Primers used in a second PCR of about 6 to 12 cycles were a sample-barcoded 5' primer and a J-beta primer mix. MiXCR was run by TCRdb on the 5' RACE reads, yielding one entry per CDR3 protein. The sample consists of approximately 730,000 distinct CDR3 sequences, roughly 50% of them appearing once. In regard to this clonotype: No antigen is known for it.

This clonotype originated in a man older than 75 in good health. Sequencing used blood.

CDR3 sequence: CASSPKARVGNEQFF. CDR3 DNA sequence: TGTGCCAGCAGCCCCAAGGCCAGGGTCGGCAATGAGCAGTTCTTC. The rearrangement links TRBV7-9 to TRBJ2-1; a weak D match, TRBD1 (5 bases). Germline assignment: CDR1 SEHNR and CDR2 FQNEAQ (reference sequence). The CDR3 covers 15 residues. V was cut by 5 bases and J by 6 bases, with 17 bases left in between.